Listed here are 20 T cell receptor beta chains from one sample, sequenced in a study of identical twins. A single record per CDR3 protein comes from TCRdb applying MiXCR to the 5' RACE reads. The table records 250,000 to 350,000 distinct CDR3 sequences, more than 6.5% of them present only once. The same sample was also studied in work on yellow fever vaccine responses in identical twins.

Sequencing input: memory (CD45RO+) T cells sorted from blood. The source is a woman aged 18 to 35 in good health.

Notes on this clonotype: A junction boundary mismatches the germline segment, possibly from a read error. The chain carries TRBV6-5 and TRBJ2-1; weak D call: TRBD1 (6 bases). CDR3 size: 16 residues. Germline-derived CDR1 and CDR2 are MNHEY and SVGAGI. CDR3 coding DNA: TGTGCCAGCAGTCACTCGACAGGACCCCTCGGGGTTGAGCAGTTCTTC. Translated, it gives CASSHSTGPLGVEQFF.

There are a few counts of this clonotype. The J gene is TRBJ1-1, the V gene TRBV28, with D unresolved. Deletions cut 2 bases from V and 10 bases from J, with 11 bases between. The germline V gene encodes CDR1 MDHEN and CDR2 SYDVKM. The CDR3 length is 12 residues. The DNA for the CDR3 is TGTGCCAGCAGTTTAAGAGGGCCTCGAGCTTTCTTT. Translated: CASSLRGPRAFF. Drawing the rest from reference TRBV28 and TRBJ1-1, the complete variable domain is DVKVTQSSRYLVKRTGEKVFLECVQDMDHENMFWYRQDPGLGLRLIYFSYDVKMKEKGDIPEGYSVSREKKERFSLILESASTNQTSMYLCASSLRGPRAFFGQGTRLTVV.

This clonotype was recorded many times. The V call is TRBV20-1, the J call TRBJ2-1; TRBD2 aligns across 10 bases. Trimming cost V 1 base and J 5 bases; bases outside gene matches: 8. Germline values: CDR1 DFQATT, CDR2 SNEGSKA (reference sequence). This CDR3 has 16 amino acids. The chain's CDR3 is CSARAPLAGDHNEQFF. The DNA of the CDR3 is TGCAGTGCTAGAGCTCCCCTAGCGGGAGACCACAATGAGCAGTTCTTC.

The sample holds many counts of this clonotype. The rearrangement uses TRBV6-1 and TRBJ2-3; 13 bases line up with TRBD2. CDR1 and CDR2 (germline): MNHNS, SASEGT. This CDR3 is 15 amino acids long. The J segment lost 3 bases and the V segment lost 6 bases, leaving 3 bases of the junction unmatched. In DNA form, the CDR3 reads TGTGCCAGCAGCCAGGGACTAGCGGGGACAGATACGCAGTATTTT. Residues: CASSQGLAGTDTQYF.

This clonotype was observed a few times. V is TRBV7-2 and J is TRBJ1-1; D is undetermined. With 1 base removed from V and 5 bases from J, the gap between germline ends came to 17 bases. CDR3 length: 16 amino acids. Germline loops: CDR1 SGHTA, CDR2 FQGNSA. The CDR3 DNA reads as TGTGCCAGCAGCTTAGTATCGTTCGCGGTCGGTACTGAAGCTTTCTTT. This encodes CASSLVSFAVGTEAFF.

This clonotype appeared a single time. A read error may be the cause here, since a much bigger clone is one base away. The V call is TRBV28, the J call TRBJ2-3; D call uncertain. Germline CDR1 is MDHEN and CDR2 is SYDVKM. The CDR3 runs 15 residues. CDR3 DNA sequence: TGTGCCAGCAGTTTACAACCTCCGTCCACAAATACGCAGTATTTT. Amino acid sequence: CASSLQPPSTNTQYF.

The sample holds many counts of this clonotype. This chain connects TRBV27 to TRBJ1-1; no clear D gene. This CDR3 has 13 amino acids. Trimming left V 8 bases short and J 0 bases short, with 10 bases between. Germline CDR1 and CDR2: MNHEY and SMNVEV (reference sequence). The CDR3: CASGVGLNTEAFF. Here the CDR3 DNA reads TGTGCCAGCGGGGTAGGATTGAACACTGAAGCTTTCTTT.

Many counts were recorded for this clonotype. The chain couples TRBV29-1 to TRBJ2-1; no definite D call. V shed 7 bases and J shed 4 bases, with 14 bases lying between them. The CDR3 is made up of 13 amino acids. CDR1 and CDR2 from the germline V gene are SQVTM and ANQGSEA. The CDR3 DNA reads TGCAGCGGAGCCCTGGGCTTATACAATGAGCAGTTCTTC. Translation: CSGALGLYNEQFF.

The sample holds a few counts of this clonotype. The V and J genes are TRBV27 and TRBJ2-1; 7 bases match TRBD2. The CDR3 sequence is 15 residues long. The ends lost 4 bases at V and 0 bases at J; junction bases unmatched: 3. In germline, CDR1 is MNHEY, CDR2 SMNVEV (reference sequence). The CDR3 DNA follows: TGTGCCAGCAGTTCAGCGGGGATCTCCTACAATGAGCAGTTCTTC. The encoded protein is CASSSAGISYNEQFF.

The CDR3 nucleotides are TGTGCCAGCAGTTACGGACTAGCGGGAGGATCCAGAGTCACAGATACGCAGTATTTT. Translation: CASSYGLAGGSRVTDTQYF. The chain carries TRBV6-5 and TRBJ2-3, with 14 positions matching TRBD2. Per germline, CDR1 MNHEY and CDR2 SVGAGI. V lost 2 bases and J lost 2; bases outside the gene matches: 9. The CDR3 covers 19 residues.

The rearrangement joins TRBV5-1 to TRBJ2-6, with TRBD1 identical over 10 bases. The CDR3 runs 19 residues. Germline CDR1 SGHRS, CDR2 YFSETQ. V dropped 6 bases and J dropped 0; count of bases not matched to a gene: 12. The CDR3 is CASKTGGTGASSGANVLTF. CDR3 bases: TGCGCCAGCAAAACCGGGGGGACAGGGGCTTCCTCTGGGGCCAACGTCCTGACTTTC. Complete variable domain (other parts from reference TRBV5-1 and TRBJ2-6): KAGVTQTPRYLIKTRGQQVTLSCSPISGHRSVSWYQQTPGQGLQFLFEYFSETQRNKGNFPGRFSGRQFSNSRSEMNVSTLELGDSALYLCASKTGGTGASSGANVLTFGAGSRLTVL.

A few counts support this clonotype. The chain joins TRBV2 to TRBJ2-5, with 7 bases lining up with TRBD2. Germline values: CDR1 SNHLY, CDR2 FYNNEI. The CDR3 is made up of 13 amino acids. The junction had 6 bases not matched to a gene; V was cut back by 6 bases and J by 5 bases. CDR3 residues: CASRAGVVETQYF. The CDR3 DNA is TGTGCCAGCAGGGCGGGAGTGGTCGAGACCCAGTACTTC.

CDR3 DNA: TGTGCCAGCAGCGGGTTGACAGCAACCGCCTATGGCTACACCTTC. It specifies CASSGLTATAYGYTF. The J gene is TRBJ1-2, the V gene TRBV6-1; weak D call: TRBD1 (5 bases). Germline V gives CDR1 MNHNS, CDR2 SASEGT. V dropped 6 bases and J dropped 4 bases, with 18 bases sitting between them. This CDR3 spans 15 amino acids.

Ten or more counts support this clonotype. V and J are TRBV5-1 and TRBJ2-5; possible D gene TRBD2, 5 bases. CDR3 size: 14 residues. The germline V and J ends were trimmed by 0 bases and 2 bases, with 8 bases remaining between them. Germline V lookup: CDR1 SGHRS, CDR2 YFSETQ. CDR3 region: CASSLGTLQETQYF. The CDR3 DNA reads TGCGCCAGCAGCTTGGGGACTCTTCAAGAGACCCAGTACTTC.

This clonotype was counted between two and nine times. This chain uses TRBV6-5 with TRBJ2-2; 7 nucleotides align to TRBD2. Germline CDR1 is MNHEY and CDR2 is SVGAGI. The J segment lost 2 bases and the V segment lost 4 bases, leaving 4 bases of the junction unmatched. This CDR3 spans 15 amino acids. CDR3 bases: TGTGCCAGCAGTTGGGGGGGTCCTAACACCGGGGAGCTGTTTTTT. Encoded protein: CASSWGGPNTGELFF.

In its sample, this clonotype was seen many times. This chain connects TRBV20-1 to TRBJ2-1; D gene unclear. Trimming shortened V by 3 bases and J by 7 bases, and 10 bases separated the two germline ends. Germline-derived CDR1 and CDR2 are DFQATT and SNEGSKA (reference sequence). The length of the CDR3 is 12 residues. The CDR3 is CSARGLLNEQFF. As DNA, the CDR3 is TGCAGTGCTAGGGGTTTGTTGAATGAGCAGTTCTTC.

The rearrangement links TRBV6-4 to TRBJ1-6, with D possibly TRBD1 on 5 matching bases. The germline V gene encodes CDR1 MRHNA and CDR2 SNTAGT. The CDR3 totals 14 residues. V dropped 6 bases and J dropped 7 bases, with 13 bases sitting between them. This CDR3 is CASREQDGNSPLHF. The CDR3, as DNA: TGTGCCAGCAGAGAACAGGACGGGAATTCACCCCTCCACTTT.

This CDR3 reads CASKISGRVIGDTQYF. The CDR3 DNA reads as TGTGCCAGCAAGATTAGCGGGAGGGTAATTGGAGATACGCAGTATTTT. J is TRBJ2-3 and V is TRBV28; 11 positions match TRBD2. The germline CDR1 and CDR2 sequences are MDHEN and SYDVKM. The CDR3 has 16 residues. V shed 7 bases and J 5 bases; nucleotides not matched to a gene: 11.

This clonotype has at least ten counts. The CDR3 nucleotides are TGTGCCAGCAGTTTAAGCCAGGCAGCCGGGGAGCTGTTTTTT. This sequence encodes CASSLSQAAGELFF. V gene TRBV12-3 or TRBV12-4 combines with J gene TRBJ2-2; D call uncertain. V lost 2 bases, J lost 6 bases, and 10 bases lay in between. The CDR3 has 14 residues.

The chain couples TRBV12-3 or TRBV12-4 to TRBJ2-2, with TRBD2 identical over 10 bases. The CDR3 sequence is 14 residues long. The J segment lost 6 bases and the V segment lost 6 bases, leaving 4 bases of the junction unmatched. CDR3 coding DNA: TGTGCCAGCAGGGCAGCGGGAGGGGCCGGGGAGCTGTTTTTT. Translation gives CASRAAGGAGELFF.